Following are 26 T cell receptor beta chains from one sample sequenced in a study of molecular identifiers for immune sequencing clone quantification. TCRdb reprocessed the PCR reads with MiXCR, giving one entry per CDR3 protein. Of approximately 500,000 distinct CDR3 sequences in the sample, over 20% were seen once. Input material: naive CD8+ T cells from blood, with Jurkat cell RNA spiked in. Subset: FACS-sorted CD8+CD4-CCR7+CD45RA+ naive T cells. These receptor sequences come from a human donor in good health. Some libraries in this study had Jurkat cell RNA spiked in.

The chain employs TRBV7-9 and TRBJ1-1; 7 positions match TRBD1. The length of the CDR3 is 14 residues. CDR1 and CDR2 from the germline V gene are SEHNR and FQNEAQ (reference sequence). V trimming: 6 bases; J trimming: 4 bases; junction bases outside the gene matches: 8. The CDR3 bases are TGTGCCAGCAGATTCCAGGGGGTGGGCACTGAAGCTTTCTTT. Its protein product is CASRFQGVGTEAFF.

The sample holds a few counts of this clonotype. The chain carries TRBV20-1 and TRBJ2-3; D is undetermined. V was pared by 3 bases and J by 0 bases, with 7 bases between. This CDR3 has 13 amino acids. Germline CDR1 is DFQATT and CDR2 is SNEGSKA (reference sequence). The CDR3 sequence: CSASSLSTDTQYF. The CDR3 region has the DNA TGCAGTGCTAGTTCTCTAAGCACAGATACGCAGTATTTT.

A note on this clonotype: This may be a read error, as it is one base from a much larger clone. The CDR3 loop is CVTRSTGELFF. The DNA of the CDR3 is TGTGTCACTCGGTCCACCGGGGAGCTGTTTTTT. The chain carries TRBV24-1 and TRBJ2-2; D gene unclear. The CDR3 covers 11 residues. From germline, CDR1 is KGHDR and CDR2 SFDVKD.

With regard to this clonotype: A much larger clone lies a single base off, so this may be a read error. As the CDR3 is not closed by the conserved phenylalanine or tryptophan, this likely results from a read error. This chain links TRBV7-9 with TRBJ2-7, with 7 bases lining up with TRBD1. The ends lost 4 bases at V and 2 bases at J; junction bases unmatched: 5. CDR1 is SEHNR, CDR2 FQNEAQ, per germline (reference sequence). The CDR3 has 14 amino acids. DNA for the CDR3: TGTGCCAGCAGCTCCGGGACAGCTACCTACGAGCAGTACCTC. Protein: CASSSGTATYEQYL.

This clonotype was detected ten times or more. V is TRBV5-1 and J is TRBJ2-7; D gene unclear. V gave up 0 bases and J gave up 2 bases, with 9 bases separating them. The CDR3 sequence is 14 residues long. Germline CDR1 is SGHRS and CDR2 is YFSETQ. The CDR3 nucleotides are TGCGCCAGCAGCTTGGAAGGCAATACCTACGAGCAGTACTTC. Translated, it gives CASSLEGNTYEQYF.

The chain couples TRBV5-6 to TRBJ2-2; D uncertain. Trimming cost V 1 base and J 3 bases, with 10 bases left between them. CDR1 and CDR2 (germline): SGHDT, YYEEEE. The CDR3 contains 15 residues. The CDR3 loop reads CASSLWERDTGELFF. As DNA, the CDR3 is TGTGCCAGCAGCTTGTGGGAACGGGACACCGGGGAGCTGTTTTTT.

A few counts support this clonotype. The J gene is TRBJ2-5, the V gene TRBV7-9, with a weak D call TRBD1 (5 bases). The germline V gene has CDR1 SEHNR and CDR2 FQNEAQ (reference sequence). This CDR3 is built from 14 residues. V was clipped by 3 bases and J by 1 base, with 9 bases between them. CDR3: CASSFGDSQETQYF. Here the CDR3 DNA reads TGTGCCAGCAGCTTCGGAGACAGCCAAGAGACCCAGTACTTC.

The chain links TRBV12-3 or TRBV12-4 to TRBJ1-5; D remains unclear. V gave up 1 base and J gave up 5 bases, with 6 bases separating them. The CDR3 runs 13 residues. The CDR3 nucleotides read TGTGCCAGCAGTTTAGTAGGGTATCAGCCCCAGCATTTT. Protein sequence: CASSLVGYQPQHF.

The sample holds many counts of this clonotype. The chain uses TRBV7-9 and TRBJ1-1; D uncertain. This CDR3 spans 13 amino acids. Germline CDR1 reads SEHNR; CDR2 reads FQNEAQ (reference sequence). The germline V and J ends were trimmed by 1 base and 4 bases, with 7 bases remaining between them. The CDR3 here is CASSLEPITEAFF. CDR3 coding DNA: TGTGCCAGCAGCTTAGAGCCGATCACTGAAGCTTTCTTT.

This clonotype occurred many times. This chain joins TRBV28 and TRBJ2-3; 7 positions match TRBD2. CDR1 MDHEN and CDR2 SYDVKM come from the germline V gene. This CDR3 has 13 amino acids. Trimming took 8 bases from V and 2 from J; bases not matched to a gene: 4. Written as DNA, the CDR3 is TGTGCCAGCGGCAGCGGGGCCACAGATACGCAGTATTTT. It specifies CASGSGATDTQYF.

This clonotype turned up a few times. J is TRBJ1-1 and V is TRBV19, with D unclear. Deletions cut 7 bases from V and 2 bases from J, with 14 bases between. Germline V gene lookup returns CDR1 LNHDA and CDR2 SQIVND (reference sequence). The CDR3 is 14 residues long. CDR3 sequence: CASTLGTANTEAFF. The DNA for the CDR3 is TGTGCCAGTACCCTGGGAACAGCCAACACTGAAGCTTTCTTT.

This clonotype was recorded many times. The chain employs TRBV13 and TRBJ2-7; 12 nucleotides match TRBD1. Germline V gives CDR1 PRHDT, CDR2 FYEKMQ (reference sequence). The V gene end was trimmed by 5 bases and the J gene end by 4 bases; junction bases not matched to a gene: 6. The CDR3 runs to 15 residues. CDR3 DNA: TGTGCCAGCAGCCGACCGGGACAGGGGGCATACGAGCAGTACTTC. Translated: CASSRPGQGAYEQYF.

This clonotype was recorded a few times. The CDR3 reads CASSYPQGYEQYF. The CDR3 DNA reads TGTGCCAGCAGCTACCCACAGGGGTACGAGCAGTACTTC. The chain has TRBV7-9 and TRBJ2-7; 7 bases align to TRBD1. With 4 bases clipped from V and 4 bases from J, the junction kept 4 bases outside the gene matches. CDR1 is SEHNR and CDR2 is FQNEAQ in the germline V gene (reference sequence). This CDR3 has 13 amino acids.

Turning to this clonotype: A much larger clonotype is one base distant, so this may be a read error. The V call is TRBV6-1, the J call TRBJ1-1; TRBD1 matches 8 bases. Germline CDR1 is MNHNS and CDR2 is SASEGT. There are 17 residues in the CDR3. Trimming at V came to 3 bases and at J to 4 bases, leaving 13 bases not matched to a gene. CDR3 sequence: CASSEYPGQAMSTEAFF. CDR3 nucleotide sequence: TGTGCCAGCAGTGAGTATCCGGGACAGGCTATGAGCACTGAAGCTTTCTTT.

This clonotype was detected a few times. The chain has TRBV10-3 and TRBJ2-1; D not resolved. Per the germline V gene, CDR1 is ENHRY and CDR2 is SYGVKD. The V and J ends lost 6 bases and 4 bases respectively, with 19 bases between them. This CDR3 has 16 amino acids. As DNA, the CDR3 is TGTGCCATCAGGCCATCGGCCGGACCAAATTACAATGAGCAGTTCTTC. Residues: CAIRPSAGPNYNEQFF.

This clonotype was seen repeatedly, ten times or more. The chain has TRBV29-1 and TRBJ2-7; TRBD1 matches 7 bases. V lost 5 bases to trimming and J lost 5 bases; unmatched junction nucleotides: 3. This CDR3 is built from 11 residues. Germline CDR1 and CDR2: SQVTM and ANQGSEA. The CDR3 protein is CSVNRGDEQYF. The CDR3 DNA reads as TGCAGCGTTAACAGGGGTGACGAGCAGTACTTC.

This clonotype was found once. The junction departs from germline at one end; a sequencing error may be responsible. The V gene is TRBV28, the J gene TRBJ1-6; D unclear. The CDR3 covers 12 residues. From germline, CDR1 is MDHEN and CDR2 SYDVKM. The CDR3 DNA reads TGTGCCAGCGGTTTCGGGAATTCACCCCTCCACTTT. It yields the protein CASGFGNSPLHF.

This clonotype was seen many times. The chain is built from TRBV27 and TRBJ2-6, with unresolved D. CDR1 is MNHEY, CDR2 SMNVEV, per germline (reference sequence). CDR3 length equals 13 residues. V was clipped by 8 bases and J by 6 bases, with 11 bases between them. The CDR3 reads CASSGDVANVLTF. The CDR3 DNA reads as TGTGCCAGCTCCGGTGACGTGGCCAACGTCCTGACTTTC.

As concerns this clonotype: One junction end does not reproduce the germline sequence, and a read error may be involved. The genes are TRBV28 and TRBJ1-1; D not resolved. CDR3 length equals 13 residues. Germline V lookup: CDR1 MDHEN, CDR2 SYDVKM. The CDR3 loop is CANSADLNTETFF. Here the CDR3 DNA reads TGTGCCAACAGTGCAGACCTCAACACTGAAACTTTCTTT.

This chain uses TRBV4-1 with TRBJ1-1; the D gene is possibly TRBD1 (5 bases). There are 16 residues in the CDR3. Trimming removed 0 bases from V and 1 base from J, with 12 bases in between. CDR1 and CDR2 from the germline V gene are MGHRA and YSYEKL. The CDR3 is CASSQDGAPQNTEAFF. The CDR3 DNA is TGCGCCAGCAGCCAAGATGGGGCGCCTCAGAACACTGAAGCTTTCTTT.

The gene calls are TRBV28 and TRBJ2-3, with unresolved D. Trimming took 8 bases from V and 4 from J, leaving 13 bases between them. CDR1 is MDHEN and CDR2 is SYDVKM in the germline V gene. The CDR3 loop spans 13 amino acids. The CDR3: CASSNRNSDTQYF. In DNA, the CDR3 is TGTGCCAGCTCTAATCGGAACTCAGATACGCAGTATTTT.

The chain recombines TRBV4-1 with TRBJ2-7; D is perhaps TRBD2 (6 bases). This CDR3 spans 15 amino acids. V gave up 1 base and J gave up 2 bases, with 12 bases separating them. Germline CDR1 MGHRA, CDR2 YSYEKL. In nucleotides, the CDR3 is TGCGCCAGCAGCCAAGGGAGGGCAGGGACCTACGAGCAGTACTTC. It codes for CASSQGRAGTYEQYF.

Worth noting for this clonotype: A much larger clone sits a single nucleotide away, making a read error possible. The CDR3 DNA reads TGTGCCAGCAGCTTGGGACAGGATAATGAAAAACTGTTTTTT. This codes for CASSLGQDNEKLFF. V gene TRBV5-4 combines with J gene TRBJ1-4; tentative D call: TRBD1 (6 bases). Germline-derived CDR1 and CDR2 are SGHNT and YYREEE (reference sequence). V shed 0 bases and J shed 4 bases, with 7 bases lying between them. The CDR3 totals 14 residues.

The sample holds a few counts of this clonotype. The chain carries TRBV7-2 and TRBJ2-7; D gene ambiguous. The V gene's germline CDR1 is SGHTA and CDR2 FQGNSA. The CDR3 extends over 14 amino acids. The V gene lost 1 base and the J gene lost 5 bases, with 12 bases spanning the gap. Here the CDR3 reads CASSLDSTPNEQYF. CDR3 nucleotides: TGTGCCAGCAGCTTAGACTCCACCCCCAACGAGCAGTACTTC.

In its sample, this clonotype was seen once. With a much larger clone just one base away, this may be a read error. Because it lacks the conserved phenylalanine or tryptophan at the end, this CDR3 is likely a read error. The CDR3 DNA sequence: TGTGCCAGCAGCTGGGCCTTAGCGGGGGTCACAGATACGCAGTATTCT. This gives the protein CASSWALAGVTDTQYS. V is TRBV5-6 and J is TRBJ2-3; 9 bases map to TRBD2. Trimming cost V 3 bases and J 2 bases; bases outside gene matches: 7. The CDR3 is made up of 16 amino acids. CDR1 is SGHDT and CDR2 is YYEEEE in the germline V gene.

This clonotype has ten or more counts. The chain uses TRBV4-3 and TRBJ2-1, with D possibly TRBD2 on 5 matching bases. The V and J ends lost 0 bases and 5 bases respectively, with 11 bases between them. From germline, CDR1 is LGHNA and CDR2 YSLEER. The CDR3 covers 15 residues. The CDR3 bases are TGCGCCAGCAGCCAAGATTGGGCTAGCCACAATGAGCAGTTCTTC. This codes for CASSQDWASHNEQFF.